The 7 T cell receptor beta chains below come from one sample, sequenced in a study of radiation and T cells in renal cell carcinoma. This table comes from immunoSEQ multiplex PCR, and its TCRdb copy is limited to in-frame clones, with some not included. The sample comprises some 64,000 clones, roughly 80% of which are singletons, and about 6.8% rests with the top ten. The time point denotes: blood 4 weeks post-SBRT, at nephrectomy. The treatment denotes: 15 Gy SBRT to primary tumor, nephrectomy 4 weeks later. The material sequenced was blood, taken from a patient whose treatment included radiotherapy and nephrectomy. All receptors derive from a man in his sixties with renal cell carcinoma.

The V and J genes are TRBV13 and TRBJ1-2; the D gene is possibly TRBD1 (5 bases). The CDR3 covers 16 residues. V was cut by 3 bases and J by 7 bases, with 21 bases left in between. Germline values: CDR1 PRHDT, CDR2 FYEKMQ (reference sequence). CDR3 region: CASSLGPTPGSGGYTF. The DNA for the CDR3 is TGTGCCAGCAGCTTGGGACCCACACCGGGGTCAGGTGGCTACACCTTC.

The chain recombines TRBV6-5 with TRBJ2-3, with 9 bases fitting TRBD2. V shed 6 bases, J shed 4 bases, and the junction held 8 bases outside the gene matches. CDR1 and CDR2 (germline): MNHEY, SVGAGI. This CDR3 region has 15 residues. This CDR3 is CASRTGTSFADTQYF. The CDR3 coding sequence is TGTGCCAGCAGGACCGGGACTAGCTTTGCAGATACGCAGTATTTT.

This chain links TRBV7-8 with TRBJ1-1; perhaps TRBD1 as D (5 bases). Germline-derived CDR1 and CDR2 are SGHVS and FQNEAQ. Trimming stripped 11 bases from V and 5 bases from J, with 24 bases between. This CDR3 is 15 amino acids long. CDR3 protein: CAGTWTRLGETEAFF. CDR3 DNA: TGTGCCGGCACCTGGACCCGGTTGGGGGAGACTGAAGCTTTCTTT.

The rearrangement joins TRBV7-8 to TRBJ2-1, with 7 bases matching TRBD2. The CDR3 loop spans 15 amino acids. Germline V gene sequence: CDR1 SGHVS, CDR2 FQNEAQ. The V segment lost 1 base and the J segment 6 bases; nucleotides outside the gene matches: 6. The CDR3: CASSLGTRGTNEQFF. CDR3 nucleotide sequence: TGTGCCAGCAGCTTAGGGACTAGAGGCACCAATGAGCAGTTCTTC.

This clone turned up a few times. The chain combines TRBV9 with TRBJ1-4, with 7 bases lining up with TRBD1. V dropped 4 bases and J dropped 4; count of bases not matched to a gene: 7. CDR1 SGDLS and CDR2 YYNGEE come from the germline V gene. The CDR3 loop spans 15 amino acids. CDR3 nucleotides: TGTGCCAGCAGCCCAAGACAGGGTCATAATGAAAAACTGTTTTTT. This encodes CASSPRQGHNEKLFF.

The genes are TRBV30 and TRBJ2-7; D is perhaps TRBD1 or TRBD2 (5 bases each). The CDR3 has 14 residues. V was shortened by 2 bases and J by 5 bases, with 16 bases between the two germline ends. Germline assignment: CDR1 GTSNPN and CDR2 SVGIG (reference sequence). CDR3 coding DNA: TGTGCCTGGAGTATACCGGGACCCAGGAACGAGCAGTACGTC. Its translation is CAWSIPGPRNEQYV.

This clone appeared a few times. This CDR3 reads CAWSVQGRAFF. The CDR3 nucleotides are TGTGCCTGGAGTGTACAAGGTCGGGCTTTCTTT. The rearrangement joins TRBV30 to TRBJ1-1; D not resolved. Germline V lookup: CDR1 GTSNPN, CDR2 SVGIG (reference sequence). There are 11 residues in the CDR3. V lost 0 bases, J lost 11 bases, and 10 bases lay in between.